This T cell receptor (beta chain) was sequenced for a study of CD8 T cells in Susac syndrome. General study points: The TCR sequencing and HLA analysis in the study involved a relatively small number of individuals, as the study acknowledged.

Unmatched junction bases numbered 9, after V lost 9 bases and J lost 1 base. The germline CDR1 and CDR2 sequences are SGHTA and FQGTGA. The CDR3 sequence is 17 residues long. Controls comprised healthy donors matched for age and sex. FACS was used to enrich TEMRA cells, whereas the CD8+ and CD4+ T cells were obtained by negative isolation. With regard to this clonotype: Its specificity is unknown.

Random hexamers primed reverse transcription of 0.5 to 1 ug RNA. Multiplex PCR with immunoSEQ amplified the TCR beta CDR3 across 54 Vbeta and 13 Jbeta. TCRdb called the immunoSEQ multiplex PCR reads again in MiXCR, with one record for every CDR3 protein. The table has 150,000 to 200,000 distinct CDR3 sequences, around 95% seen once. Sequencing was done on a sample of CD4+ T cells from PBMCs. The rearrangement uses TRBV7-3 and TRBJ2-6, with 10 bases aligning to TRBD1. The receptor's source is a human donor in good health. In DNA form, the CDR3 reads TGTGCCAGTGAGCACGGGACAGGGGTGTCTGGGGCCAACGTCCTGACTTTC. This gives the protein CASEHGTGVSGANVLTF.